This is a list of T cell receptor beta chains from one sample in a study of CD8 T cells in Susac syndrome. TCRdb processed the immunoSEQ multiplex PCR reads anew with MiXCR; each CDR3 protein has one entry. The sample yields about 71,000 distinct CDR3 sequences, roughly 95% seen once. Material for sequencing was CD4+ T cells from PBMCs. These receptors originate from a human donor with multiple sclerosis. Each CDR3 is given with its conserved first and last residue. Fields, in order: D gene, J gene, V gene, CDR3 protein, CDR3 DNA. A D gene is named only where the DNA matches it firmly.

>.|TRBJ2-5|TRBV18
CASSPDPGETQYF
TGTGCCAGCTCACCGGACCCTGGGGAGACCCAGTACTTC
>.|TRBJ1-2|TRBV7-2
CASSSPGTPYGYTF
TGTGCCAGCAGCTCACCCGGGACCCCGTATGGCTACACCTTC
>TRBD1|TRBJ2-7|TRBV29-1
CSGRQGTEQYF
TGCAGCGGCCGACAGGGGACCGAGCAGTACTTC
>.|TRBJ1-1|TRBV10-3
CAISESQGMAEAFF
TGTGCCATCAGTGAGTCGCAGGGGATGGCTGAAGCTTTCTTT
>.|TRBJ1-4|TRBV29-1
CSVSASRASEKLFF
TGCAGCGTTTCGGCCAGCCGGGCGTCTGAAAAACTGTTTTTT
>TRBD1|TRBJ2-5|TRBV5-4
CASRSRQGDGDQYF
TGTGCCAGCAGATCGAGACAGGGTGACGGTGACCAGTACTTC
>.|TRBJ2-3|TRBV12-3/TRBV12-4
CASSDSDTQYF
TGTGCCAGCAGTGACTCAGATACGCAGTATTTT
>.|TRBJ2-3|TRBV6-6
CASSRWADTQYF
TGTGCCAGCAGTCGTTGGGCAGATACGCAGTATTTT
>TRBD2|TRBJ2-1|TRBV20-1
CSASPGGINNEQFF
TGCAGTGCTAGCCCCGGGGGGATCAACAATGAGCAGTTCTTC
>.|TRBJ1-1|TRBV29-1
CSSSQGYTEAFF
TGCAGCTCCTCCCAGGGGTACACTGAAGCTTTCTTT
>.|TRBJ1-5|TRBV20-1
CSARSDHSNQPQHF
TGCAGTGCTAGGTCGGACCATAGCAATCAGCCCCAGCATTTT
>.|TRBJ2-2|TRBV20-1
CSARDPAGSTNTGELFF
TGCAGTGCTAGAGATCCAGCAGGCTCCACGAACACCGGGGAGCTGTTTTTT
>TRBD2|TRBJ2-7|TRBV20-1
CSARTSGAKPPYEQYF
TGCAGTGCTAGGACTAGCGGGGCCAAACCTCCCTACGAGCAGTACTTC
>.|TRBJ2-1|TRBV29-1
CSVNILGTPGQFF
TGCAGCGTTAATATCCTAGGGACACCCGGGCAGTTCTTC
>TRBD2|TRBJ2-1|TRBV14
CASSRTSGGLYNEQFF
TGTGCCAGCAGCAGGACTAGCGGGGGGCTTTACAATGAGCAGTTCTTC
>TRBD2|TRBJ2-3|TRBV7-2
CASSLGSLAGGRTDTQYF
TGTGCCAGCAGCTTAGGGTCTCTAGCGGGGGGCCGCACAGATACGCAGTATTTT
>.|TRBJ2-1|TRBV6-5
CASSPSGLSYNEQFF
TGTGCCAGCAGCCCCTCGGGGCTTTCCTACAATGAGCAGTTCTTC
>.|TRBJ1-2|TRBV7-3
CASSSGRDGYTF
TGTGCCAGCAGCTCCGGGCGGGATGGCTACACCTTC
>TRBD2|TRBJ2-1|TRBV10-3
CAISPGLADNEQFF
TGTGCCATCAGTCCCGGACTAGCGGACAATGAGCAGTTCTTC
>.|TRBJ2-3|TRBV11-3
CASSSPGATDTQYF
TGTGCCAGCAGCTCCCCCGGCGCCACAGATACGCAGTATTTT
>.|TRBJ1-2|TRBV5-1
CASRPTEELYGYTF
TGCGCCAGCAGGCCGACGGAGGAACTGTATGGCTACACCTTC
>TRBD2|TRBJ2-7|TRBV7-9
CASSPPEETSPTF
TGTGCCAGCAGCCCCCCGGAGGAGACTAGCCCTACCTTC